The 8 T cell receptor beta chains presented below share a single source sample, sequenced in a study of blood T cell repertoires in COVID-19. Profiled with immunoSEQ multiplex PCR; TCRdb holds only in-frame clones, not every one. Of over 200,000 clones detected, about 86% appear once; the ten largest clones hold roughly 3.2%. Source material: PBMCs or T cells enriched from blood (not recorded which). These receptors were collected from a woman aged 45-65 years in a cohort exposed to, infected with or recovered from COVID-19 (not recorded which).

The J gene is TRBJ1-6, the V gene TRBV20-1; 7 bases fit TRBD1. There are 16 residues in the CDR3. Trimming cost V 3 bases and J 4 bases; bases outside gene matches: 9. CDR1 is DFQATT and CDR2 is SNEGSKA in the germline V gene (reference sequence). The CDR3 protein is CSASRAGGSYNSPLHF. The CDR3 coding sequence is TGCAGTGCTAGTCGGGCAGGGGGGAGTTATAATTCACCCCTCCACTTT.

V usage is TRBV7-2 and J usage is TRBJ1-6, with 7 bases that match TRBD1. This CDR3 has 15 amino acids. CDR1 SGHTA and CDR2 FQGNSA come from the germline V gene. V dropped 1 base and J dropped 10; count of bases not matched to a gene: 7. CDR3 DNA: TGTGCCAGCAGCTTAGGAGACAGGGTACGATCACCCCTCCACTTT. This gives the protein CASSLGDRVRSPLHF.

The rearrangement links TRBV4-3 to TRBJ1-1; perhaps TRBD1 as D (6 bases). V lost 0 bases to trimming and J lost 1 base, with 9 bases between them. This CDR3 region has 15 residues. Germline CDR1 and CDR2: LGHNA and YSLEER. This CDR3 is CASSQEARGNTEAFF. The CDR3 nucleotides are TGCGCCAGCAGCCAAGAAGCCAGGGGGAACACTGAAGCTTTCTTT.

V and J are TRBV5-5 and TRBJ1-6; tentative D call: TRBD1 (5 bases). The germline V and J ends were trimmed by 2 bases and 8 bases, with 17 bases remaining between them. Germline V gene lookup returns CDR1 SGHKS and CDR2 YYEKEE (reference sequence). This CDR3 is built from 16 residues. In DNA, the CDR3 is TGTGCCAGCAGCTTCGGAAGGTCATGGGGGGATTCACCCCTCCACTTT. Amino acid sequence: CASSFGRSWGDSPLHF.

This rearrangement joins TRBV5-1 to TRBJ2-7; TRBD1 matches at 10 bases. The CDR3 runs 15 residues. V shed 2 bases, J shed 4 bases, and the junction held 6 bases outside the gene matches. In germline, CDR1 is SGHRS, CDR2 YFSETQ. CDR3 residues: CASSFGGTGDYEQYF. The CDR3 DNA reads TGCGCCAGCAGCTTTGGTGGGACAGGGGATTACGAGCAGTACTTC.

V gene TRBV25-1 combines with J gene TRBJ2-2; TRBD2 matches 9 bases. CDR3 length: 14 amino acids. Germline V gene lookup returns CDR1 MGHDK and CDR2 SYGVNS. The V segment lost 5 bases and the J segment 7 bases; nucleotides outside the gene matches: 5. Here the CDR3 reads CASSIAGAVGELFF. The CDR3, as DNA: TGTGCCAGCAGTATAGCGGGGGCGGTCGGGGAGCTGTTTTTT.

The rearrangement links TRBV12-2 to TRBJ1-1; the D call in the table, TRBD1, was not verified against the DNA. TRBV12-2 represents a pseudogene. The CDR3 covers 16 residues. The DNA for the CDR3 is TGTGCAAGTCGCTTAGGAGGGGGACCAGGGGGCACTGAAGCTTTCTTT. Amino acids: CASRLGGGPGGTEAFF.

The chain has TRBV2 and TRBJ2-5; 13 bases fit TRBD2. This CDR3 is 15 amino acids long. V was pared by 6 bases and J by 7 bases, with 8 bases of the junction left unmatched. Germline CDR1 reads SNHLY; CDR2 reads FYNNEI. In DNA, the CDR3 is TGTGCCAGCAGAACGGGACTAGCGGGATTGGCGACCCAGTACTTC. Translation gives CASRTGLAGLATQYF.